This TCR beta chain was documented in a study of T cell changes during pregnancy in multiple sclerosis (dated by TCRdb to about 2019). Regarding the complete study: Changes in the T cell repertoire over the course of pregnancy were examined in this study in women with multiple sclerosis.

V is clipped by 1 base and J by 8 bases, and the sequence between their germline boundaries is 9 bases long. The CDR3 contains 12 residues, cysteine and phenylalanine counted. Of all the DNA, just the CDR3 is kept, 36 bases in frame from base 1. CDR1 is given as SGHKS and CDR2 as YYEKEE, both from the germline V gene (reference sequence). Library preparation used the immunoSEQ multiplex PCR assay. TCRdb stores this immuneACCESS table with in-frame sequences only. Part of the clones is absent; in the studies checked, under half of the shortfall reflects unresolved V genes, and no reason is known for the rest. This sample is represented by about 97,000 clones; just over 90% of them were singletons. Together, the top ten hold 0.7% to 0.9% of the sample. In the case of this clone: Its antigen remains unidentified. No base quality values were provided; no much bigger clone lies one nucleotide off.

Material: peripheral blood, obtained in the second trimester of pregnancy. This clonotype was sampled from a female donor in good health, enrolled as a control in a pregnancy study. The sequence is built from TRBV5-5 and TRBJ1-2; the D gene cannot be named for sure. The encoded CDR3 is CASSLRGWGYTF. The DNA sequence is given as TGTGCCAGCAGCTTGCGAGGTTGGGGCTACACCTTC.